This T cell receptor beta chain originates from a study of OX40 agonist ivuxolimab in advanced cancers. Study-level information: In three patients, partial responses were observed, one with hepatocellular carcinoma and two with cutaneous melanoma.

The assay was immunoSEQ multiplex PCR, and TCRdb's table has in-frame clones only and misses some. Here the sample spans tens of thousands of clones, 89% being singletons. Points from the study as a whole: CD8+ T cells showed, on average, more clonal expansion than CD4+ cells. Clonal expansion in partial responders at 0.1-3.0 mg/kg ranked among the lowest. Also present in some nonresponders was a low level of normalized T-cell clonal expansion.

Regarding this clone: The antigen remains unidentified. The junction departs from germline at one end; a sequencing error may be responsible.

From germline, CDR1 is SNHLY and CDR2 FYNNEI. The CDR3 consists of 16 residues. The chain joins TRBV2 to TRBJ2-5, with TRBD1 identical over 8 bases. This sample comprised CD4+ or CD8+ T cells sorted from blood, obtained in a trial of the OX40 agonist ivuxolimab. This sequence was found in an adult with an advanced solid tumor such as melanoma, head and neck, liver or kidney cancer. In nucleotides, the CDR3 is TGTGCCAGCAGCGAAGACCCGACAGGGGCGGGGGAGACCCAGTACTTC. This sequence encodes CASSEDPTGAGETQYF. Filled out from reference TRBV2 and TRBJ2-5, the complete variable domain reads EPEVTQTPSHQVTQMGQEVILRCVPISNHLYFYWYRQILGQKVEFLVSFYNNEISEKSEIFDDQFSVERPDGSNFTLKIRSTKLEDSAMYFCASSEDPTGAGETQYFGPGTRLLVL.